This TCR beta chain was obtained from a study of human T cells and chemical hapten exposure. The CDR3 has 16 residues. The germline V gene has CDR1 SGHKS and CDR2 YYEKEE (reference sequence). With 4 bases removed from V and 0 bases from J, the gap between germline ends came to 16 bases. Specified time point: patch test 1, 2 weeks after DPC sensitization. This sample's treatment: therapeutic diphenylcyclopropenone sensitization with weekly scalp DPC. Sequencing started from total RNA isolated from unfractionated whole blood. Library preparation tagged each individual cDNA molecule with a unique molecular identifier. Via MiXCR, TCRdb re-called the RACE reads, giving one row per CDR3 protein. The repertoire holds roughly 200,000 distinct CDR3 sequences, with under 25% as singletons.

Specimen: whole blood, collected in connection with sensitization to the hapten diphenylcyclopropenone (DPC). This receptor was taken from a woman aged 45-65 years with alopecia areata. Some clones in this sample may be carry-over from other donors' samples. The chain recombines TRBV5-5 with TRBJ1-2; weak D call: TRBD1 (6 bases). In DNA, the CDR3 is TGTGCCAGCAGCACAAATTCCGGGACAACTAACTATGGCTACACCTTC. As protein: CASSTNSGTTNYGYTF.